This TCR beta chain was observed in a study of blood T cell repertoires in COVID-19. Germline values: CDR1 SNHLY, CDR2 FYNNEI. The CDR3 has 15 residues. The trim removed 9 bases at V and 1 base at J, leaving 11 bases unmatched. Clones were read by immunoSEQ multiplex PCR, and TCRdb kept only the in-frame ones, dropping some. The profile covers approximately 290,000 clones, with approximately 90% appearing a single time and about 2% taken by the ten largest. The chain couples TRBV2 to TRBJ1-1; 7 bases line up with TRBD1. Sequencing input: peripheral blood. This TCR was recovered from a man between 18 and 35 years old with active or convalescent COVID-19. CDR3 amino acids: CARKAGQWENTEAFF. For the CDR3, the DNA is TGTGCCAGAAAGGCGGGACAGTGGGAGAACACTGAAGCTTTCTTT.